These T cell receptor beta chains were read from a single sample in a study of OX40 agonist ivuxolimab in advanced cancers. Some clones are missing from TCRdb's copy, which holds only in-frame ones; the method was immunoSEQ multiplex PCR. The sample lists 55,000 to 70,000 clones; about 85% were seen once. Sequencing used CD4+ or CD8+ T cells sorted from blood, obtained in a trial of the OX40 agonist ivuxolimab. All receptors derive from an adult with an advanced solid tumor such as melanoma, head and neck, liver or kidney cancer. Each CDR3 is given with its conserved first and last residue. The D gene is left open where the match is weak. Size is omitted from some rows. Given values are once, few, many or a class for expanded clones.

d_call | clone_size | j_call | v_call | cdr3_aa | cdr3_nt
- | - | TRBJ2-7 | TRBV7-9 | CASSSRGPSYEQYF | TGTGCCAGCAGCTCCAGGGGACCCTCGTACGAGCAGTACTTC
- | - | TRBJ1-1 | TRBV9 | CASSVSPGSEAFF | TGTGCCAGCAGCGTAAGCCCAGGGTCTGAAGCTTTCTTT
- | - | TRBJ2-1 | TRBV29-1 | CSVARDGNNEQFF | TGCAGCGTTGCCCGAGACGGCAACAATGAGCAGTTCTTC
TRBD1 | - | TRBJ1-2 | TRBV28 | CASSSNRGALGYTF | TGTGCCAGCAGTTCCAACAGGGGAGCTCTTGGCTACACCTTC
- | - | TRBJ2-3 | TRBV6-5 | CASSYWSTDTQYF | TGTGCCAGCAGTTATTGGAGCACAGATACGCAGTATTTT
- | once | TRBJ2-1 | TRBV19 | CASSMGGGSSYNEQFF | TGTGCCAGTAGTATGGGTGGCGGTAGCTCCTACAATGAGCAGTTCTTC
- | - | TRBJ2-2 | TRBV6-1 | CASSAYAGNTGELFF | TGTGCCAGCAGTGCTTATGCAGGGAACACCGGGGAGCTGTTTTTT
TRBD1 | - | TRBJ2-7 | TRBV6-5 | CASSYSGQGVNEQYF | TGTGCCAGCAGTTACTCGGGACAGGGAGTCAACGAGCAGTACTTC
TRBD1 | - | TRBJ2-2 | TRBV11-1 | CASSPNRGQVTGELFF | TGTGCCAGCAGCCCGAACAGGGGGCAGGTCACCGGGGAGCTGTTTTTT
- | - | TRBJ2-3 | TRBV6-5 | CPIRGMDTQYF | TGTCCGATTAGGGGAATGGATACGCAGTATTTT
- | - | TRBJ1-5 | TRBV7-9 | CASSLRVNQPQHF | TGTGCCAGCAGCTTAAGAGTGAATCAGCCCCAGCATTTT
- | - | TRBJ1-2 | TRBV7-3 | CASSPDSVNYGYTF | TGTGCCAGCAGCCCAGACAGCGTGAACTATGGCTACACCTTC
- | once | TRBJ2-7 | TRBV11-2 | CASSLDPGLPTYEQYF | TGTGCCAGCAGCTTAGATCCGGGACTTCCGACCTACGAGCAGTACTTC
- | - | TRBJ1-2 | TRBV5-1 | CASSLGDDYGYTF | TGCGCCAGCAGCTTGGGGGATGACTATGGCTACACCTTC
- | - | TRBJ1-5 | TRBV6-5 | CASRPYRDMPQHF | TGTGCCAGCAGACCCTACAGGGACATGCCCCAGCATTTT
- | - | TRBJ1-5 | TRBV7-2 | CASRQNSGANQPQHF | TGTGCCAGCAGGCAAAATTCGGGGGCCAATCAGCCCCAGCATTTT
- | - | TRBJ1-5 | TRBV19 | CASRNRGVGYSNQPQHF | TGTGCCAGTAGGAATCGCGGGGTGGGCTACAGCAATCAGCCCCAGCATTTT
- | - | TRBJ2-3 | TRBV7-2 | CASSRNPDTDTQYF | TGTGCCAGCAGCCGCAACCCCGACACAGATACGCAGTATTTT
TRBD2 | - | TRBJ2-3 | TRBV5-5 | CASSYGTSGRYGTDTQYF | TGTGCCAGCAGTTATGGGACTAGCGGGAGATATGGCACAGATACGCAGTATTTT
TRBD1 | - | TRBJ1-5 | TRBV2 | CASRKSGTGRADQPQHF | TGTGCCAGCCGAAAGAGCGGGACAGGGAGGGCCGATCAGCCCCAGCATTTT
TRBD1 | once | TRBJ1-5 | TRBV9 | CASSVAQYSGTGHNSNQPQHF | TGTGCCAGCAGCGTAGCCCAGTATTCCGGGACAGGACATAATAGCAATCAGCCCCAGCATTTT
- | few | TRBJ1-3 | TRBV7-2 | CASSIPTGGSGNTIYF | TGTGCCAGCAGCATACCCACGGGGGGCTCCGGAAACACCATATATTTT
- | - | TRBJ1-2 | TRBV19 | CASSIDAGNYGYTF | TGTGCCAGTAGTATAGATGCGGGTAACTATGGCTACACCTTC
- | - | TRBJ2-5 | TRBV2 | CASRYPEETQYF | TGTGCCAGCAGATACCCTGAAGAGACCCAGTACTTC
- | - | TRBJ2-3 | TRBV5-1 | CASSPRRDTQYF | TGCGCCAGCAGTCCTCGACGGGATACGCAGTATTTT
- | - | TRBJ2-2 | TRBV6-4 | CASSDTDRTGELFF | TGTGCCAGCAGTGATACCGATAGGACCGGGGAGCTGTTTTTT
- | - | TRBJ1-5 | TRBV19 | CATRREVGNQPQHF | TGTGCCACCCGCCGTGAGGTGGGCAATCAGCCCCAGCATTTT
- | once | TRBJ2-3 | TRBV27 | CASSLSVGRTDTQYF | TGTGCCAGCAGTTTATCGGTGGGACGCACAGATACGCAGTATTTT
TRBD2 | - | TRBJ2-5 | TRBV5-4 | CASSLQSSGRVRETQYF | TGTGCCAGCAGCTTGCAGTCTAGCGGGAGGGTGCGAGAGACCCAGTACTTC
- | - | TRBJ2-5 | TRBV5-1 | CASNSFGTQETQYF | TGCGCCAGCAACAGCTTTGGGACTCAAGAGACCCAGTACTTC
- | - | TRBJ1-5 | TRBV7-6 | CASSVNSNQPQHF | TGTGCCAGCAGCGTTAATAGCAATCAGCCCCAGCATTTT
TRBD2 | - | TRBJ2-2 | TRBV29-1 | CSVAGLAGELFF | TGCAGCGTCGCCGGACTAGCCGGGGAGCTGTTTTTT
TRBD1 | - | TRBJ2-5 | TRBV5-6 | CASSSDRGETQYF | TGTGCCAGCAGCAGTGACAGGGGAGAGACCCAGTACTTC
TRBD1 | - | TRBJ1-4 | TRBV11-2 | CASSPGQQGEKLFF | TGTGCCAGCAGCCCGGGACAGCAGGGTGAAAAACTGTTTTTT
- | - | TRBJ1-1 | TRBV6-4 | CASSDRENTEAFF | TGTGCCAGCAGTGACAGGGAGAACACTGAAGCTTTCTTT
- | - | TRBJ2-1 | TRBV20-1 | CSAPDKMLQFF | TGCAGTGCTCCGGACAAAATGCTGCAGTTCTTC
- | - | TRBJ2-3 | TRBV4-3 | CASSQEGQTPDTQYF | TGCGCCAGCAGCCAAGAAGGGCAGACCCCAGATACGCAGTATTTT
- | - | TRBJ1-2 | TRBV7-2 | CASSHGTLYGYTF | TGTGCCAGCAGCCACGGGACACTATATGGCTACACCTTC
- | - | TRBJ2-7 | TRBV27 | CASRYGQAGSYEQYF | TGTGCCAGCAGATACGGACAGGCGGGATCCTACGAGCAGTACTTC
TRBD2 | few | TRBJ2-3 | TRBV5-6 | CASSPPGLGDADTQYF | TGTGCCAGCAGCCCGCCGGGACTAGGGGATGCAGATACGCAGTATTTT
- | - | TRBJ1-2 | TRBV10-2 | CASSESGGRGWGYTF | TGCGCCAGCAGTGAGTCGGGGGGGCGAGGTTGGGGCTACACCTTC
- | - | TRBJ1-2 | TRBV30 | CALKEGNYGYTF | TGTGCCCTCAAGGAGGGAAACTATGGCTACACCTTC
- | - | TRBJ2-2 | TRBV7-2 | CASSPQGNTGELFF | TGTGCCAGCAGCCCCCAGGGGAACACCGGGGAGCTGTTTTTT
- | - | TRBJ1-1 | TRBV28 | CASSLGPGFNTEAFF | TGTGCCAGCAGTTTGGGCCCGGGGTTTAACACTGAAGCTTTCTTT
TRBD1 | - | TRBJ2-3 | TRBV6-6 | CASMRQGGTDTQYF | TGTGCCAGCATGCGACAGGGTGGTACAGATACGCAGTATTTT
- | once | TRBJ1-4 | TRBV7-6 | CASSALPGLNEKLFF | TGTGCCAGCAGCGCTCTCCCTGGCCTTAATGAAAAACTGTTTTTT
TRBD1 | - | TRBJ1-6 | TRBV9 | CASSTSTGAGSPLHF | TGTGCCAGCAGCACATCGACAGGGGCTGGTTCACCCCTCCACTTT
- | - | TRBJ1-3 | TRBV4-3 | CASSQRAVGGDSGNTIYF | TGCGCCAGCAGCCAAAGGGCCGTTGGTGGAGACTCTGGAAACACCATATATTTT